The text below deals with one TCR beta chain. The CDR3 contains 15 residues. The V end was cut by 1 base, the J end by 4 bases, with 10 bases between. Germline V CDR1 and CDR2: SEHNR, FQNEAQ (reference sequence). The data are from a study of control samples from healthy donors and cancer patients. The protocol was immunoSEQ multiplex PCR, while the TCRdb copy is restricted to in-frame clones and leaves out a portion. The table has about 130,000 clones, approximately 92% seen once; the top ten hold about 1.9%. This receptor was identified in a woman between 50 and 59 years old in good health. Sequencing was performed on blood. The chain carries TRBV7-9 and TRBJ2-2; TRBD1 or TRBD2 may be the D gene (5 bases each). The CDR3 DNA sequence: TGTGCCAGCAGCTTAGTCATGGGACCCACCGGGGAGCTGTTTTTT. Protein sequence: CASSLVMGPTGELFF.